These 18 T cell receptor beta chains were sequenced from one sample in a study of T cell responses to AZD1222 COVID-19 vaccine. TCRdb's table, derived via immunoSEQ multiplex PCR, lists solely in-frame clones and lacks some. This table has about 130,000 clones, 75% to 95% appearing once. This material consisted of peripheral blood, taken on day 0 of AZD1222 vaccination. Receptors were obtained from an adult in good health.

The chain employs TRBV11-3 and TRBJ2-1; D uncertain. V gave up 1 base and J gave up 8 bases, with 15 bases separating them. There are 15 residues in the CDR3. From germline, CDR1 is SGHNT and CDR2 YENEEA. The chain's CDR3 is CASSLGTLRVDEQFF. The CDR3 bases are TGTGCCAGCAGCTTAGGCACGCTTCGGGTCGATGAGCAGTTCTTC.

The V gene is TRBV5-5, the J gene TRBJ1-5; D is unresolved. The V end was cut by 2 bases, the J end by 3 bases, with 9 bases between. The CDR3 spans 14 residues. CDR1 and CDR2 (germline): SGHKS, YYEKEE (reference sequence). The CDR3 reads CASSFRPINQPQHF. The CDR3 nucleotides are TGTGCCAGCAGCTTCAGGCCTATCAATCAGCCCCAGCATTTT.

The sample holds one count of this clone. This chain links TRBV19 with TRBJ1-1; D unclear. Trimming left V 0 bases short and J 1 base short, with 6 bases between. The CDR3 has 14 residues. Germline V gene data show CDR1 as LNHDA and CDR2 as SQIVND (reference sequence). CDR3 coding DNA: TGTGCCAGTAGTATAGACAGGACGAACACTGAAGCTTTCTTT. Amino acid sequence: CASSIDRTNTEAFF. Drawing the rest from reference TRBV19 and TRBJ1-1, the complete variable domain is DGGITQSPKYLFRKEGQNVTLSCEQNLNHDAMYWYRQDPGQGLRLIYYSQIVNDFQKGDIAEGYSVSREKKESFPLTVTSAQKNPTAFYLCASSIDRTNTEAFFGQGTRLTVV.

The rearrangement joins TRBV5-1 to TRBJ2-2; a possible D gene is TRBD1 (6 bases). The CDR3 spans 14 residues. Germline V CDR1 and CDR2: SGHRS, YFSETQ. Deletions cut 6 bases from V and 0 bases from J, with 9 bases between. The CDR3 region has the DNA TGCGCCAGCACGGACAGCTCGAACACCGGGGAGCTGTTTTTT. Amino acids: CASTDSSNTGELFF.

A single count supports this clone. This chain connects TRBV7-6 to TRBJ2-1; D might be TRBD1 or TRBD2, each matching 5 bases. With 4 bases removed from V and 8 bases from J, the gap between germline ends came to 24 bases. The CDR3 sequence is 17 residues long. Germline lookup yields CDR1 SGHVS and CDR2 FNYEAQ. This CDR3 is CASSSSGTRGKFDEQFF. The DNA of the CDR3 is TGTGCCAGCAGCTCCTCCGGGACGAGGGGAAAATTCGATGAGCAGTTCTTC.

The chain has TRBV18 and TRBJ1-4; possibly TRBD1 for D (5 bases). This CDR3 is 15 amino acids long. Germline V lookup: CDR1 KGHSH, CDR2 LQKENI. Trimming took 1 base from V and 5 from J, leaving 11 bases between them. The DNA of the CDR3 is TGTGCCAGCTCACCACTAGGGTCAGGGAATGAAAAACTGTTTTTT. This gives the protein CASSPLGSGNEKLFF.

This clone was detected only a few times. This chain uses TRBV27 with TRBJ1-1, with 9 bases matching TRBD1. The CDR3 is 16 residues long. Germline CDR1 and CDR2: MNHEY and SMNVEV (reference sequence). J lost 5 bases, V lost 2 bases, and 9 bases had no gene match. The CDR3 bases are TGTGCCAGCAGTTTAGTAGGGACAGGGCCGGGAACTGAAGCTTTCTTT. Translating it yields CASSLVGTGPGTEAFF.

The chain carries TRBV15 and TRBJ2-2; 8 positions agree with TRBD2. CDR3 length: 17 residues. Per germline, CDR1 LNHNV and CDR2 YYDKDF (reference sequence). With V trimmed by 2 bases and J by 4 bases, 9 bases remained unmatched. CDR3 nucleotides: TGTGCCACCAGCAGATTCCCGCCGGGAGGGATCACCGGGGAGCTGTTTTTT. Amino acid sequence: CATSRFPPGGITGELFF. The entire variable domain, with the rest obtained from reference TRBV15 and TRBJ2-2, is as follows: DAMVIQNPRYQVTQFGKPVTLSCSQTLNHNVMYWYQQKSSQAPKLLFHYYDKDFNNEADTPDNFQSRRPNTSFCFLDIRSPGLGDTAMYLCATSRFPPGGITGELFFGEGSRLTVL.

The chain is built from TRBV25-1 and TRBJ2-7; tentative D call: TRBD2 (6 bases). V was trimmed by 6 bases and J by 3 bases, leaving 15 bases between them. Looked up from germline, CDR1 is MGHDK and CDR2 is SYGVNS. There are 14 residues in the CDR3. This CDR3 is CASRPGWGVYEQYF. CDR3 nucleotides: TGTGCCAGCAGGCCTGGGTGGGGGGTCTACGAGCAGTACTTC.

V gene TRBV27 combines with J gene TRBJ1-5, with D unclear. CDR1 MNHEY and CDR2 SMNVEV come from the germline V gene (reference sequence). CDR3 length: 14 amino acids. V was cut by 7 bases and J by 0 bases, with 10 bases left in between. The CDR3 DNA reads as TGTGCCAGCAATTCGCAGTATAGCAATCAGCCCCAGCATTTT. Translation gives CASNSQYSNQPQHF.

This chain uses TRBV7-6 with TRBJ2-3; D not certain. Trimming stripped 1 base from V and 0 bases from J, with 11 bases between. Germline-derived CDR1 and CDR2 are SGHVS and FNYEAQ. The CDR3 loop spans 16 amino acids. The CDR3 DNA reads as TGTGCCAGCAGCTTAGGGCCGAGCAGGAGCACAGATACGCAGTATTTT. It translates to CASSLGPSRSTDTQYF.

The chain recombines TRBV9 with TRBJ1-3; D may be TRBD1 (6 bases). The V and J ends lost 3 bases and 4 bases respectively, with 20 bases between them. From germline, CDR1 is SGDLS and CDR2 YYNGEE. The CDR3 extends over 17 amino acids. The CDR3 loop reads CASSADPRGASGNTIYF. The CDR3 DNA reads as TGTGCCAGCAGCGCGGACCCCCGGGGGGCATCAGGAAACACCATATATTTT.

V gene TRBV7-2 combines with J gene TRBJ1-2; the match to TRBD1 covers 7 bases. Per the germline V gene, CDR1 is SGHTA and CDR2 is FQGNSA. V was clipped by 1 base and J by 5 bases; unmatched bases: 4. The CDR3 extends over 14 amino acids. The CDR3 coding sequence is TGTGCCAGCAGCTTAGGGGCAGGGGGGTATGGCTACACCTTC. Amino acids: CASSLGAGGYGYTF.

The CDR3 DNA follows: TGTGCCAGCAGCTCGCCCGGGACAGGGAACACTGAAGCTTTCTTT. This translates into CASSSPGTGNTEAFF. The chain employs TRBV13 and TRBJ1-1, with 8 bases lining up with TRBD1. The CDR3 is made up of 15 amino acids. Looked up from germline, CDR1 is PRHDT and CDR2 is FYEKMQ (reference sequence). The junction had 5 bases not matched to a gene; V was cut back by 4 bases and J by 1 base.

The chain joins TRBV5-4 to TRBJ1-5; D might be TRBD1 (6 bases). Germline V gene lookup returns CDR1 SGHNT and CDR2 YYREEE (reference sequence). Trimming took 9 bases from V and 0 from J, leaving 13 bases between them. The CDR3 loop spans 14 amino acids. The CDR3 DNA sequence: TGTGCCACAGGGGACGGCCCTAGCAATCAGCCCCAGCATTTT. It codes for CATGDGPSNQPQHF. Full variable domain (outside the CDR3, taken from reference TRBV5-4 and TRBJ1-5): ETGVTQSPTHLIKTRGQQVTLRCSSQSGHNTVSWYQQALGQGPQFIFQYYREEENGRGNFPPRFSGLQFPNYSSELNVNALELDDSALYLCATGDGPSNQPQHFGDGTRLSIL.

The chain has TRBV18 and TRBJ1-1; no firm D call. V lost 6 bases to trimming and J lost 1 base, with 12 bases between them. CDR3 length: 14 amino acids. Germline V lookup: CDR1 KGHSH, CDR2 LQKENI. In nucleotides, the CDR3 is TGTGCCAGCTCTCTCACAGCATCGAACACTGAAGCTTTCTTT. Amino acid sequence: CASSLTASNTEAFF. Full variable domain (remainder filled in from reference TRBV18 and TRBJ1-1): NAGVMQNPRHLVRRRGQEARLRCSPMKGHSHVYWYRQLPEEGLKFMVYLQKENIIDESGMPKERFSAEFPKEGPSILRIQQVVRGDSAAYFCASSLTASNTEAFFGQGTRLTVV.

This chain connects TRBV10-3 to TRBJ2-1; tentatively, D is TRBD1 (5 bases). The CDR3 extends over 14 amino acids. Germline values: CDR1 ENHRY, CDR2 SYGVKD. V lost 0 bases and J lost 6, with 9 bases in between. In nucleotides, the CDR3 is TGTGCCATCAGTGAGTCCTCAGGGTCCAATGAGCAGTTCTTC. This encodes CAISESSGSNEQFF.

The CDR3 protein is CASSHWGQGTYEQYF. DNA of the CDR3: TGTGCCAGCAGCCATTGGGGACAGGGTACCTACGAGCAGTACTTC. The rearrangement joins TRBV3-1 (or the pseudogene TRBV3-2) to TRBJ2-7; 9 nucleotides agree with TRBD1. Germline CDR1 LGHDT, CDR2 YNNKEL (reference sequence). The CDR3 has 15 amino acids. V dropped 3 bases and J dropped 2; count of bases not matched to a gene: 5.